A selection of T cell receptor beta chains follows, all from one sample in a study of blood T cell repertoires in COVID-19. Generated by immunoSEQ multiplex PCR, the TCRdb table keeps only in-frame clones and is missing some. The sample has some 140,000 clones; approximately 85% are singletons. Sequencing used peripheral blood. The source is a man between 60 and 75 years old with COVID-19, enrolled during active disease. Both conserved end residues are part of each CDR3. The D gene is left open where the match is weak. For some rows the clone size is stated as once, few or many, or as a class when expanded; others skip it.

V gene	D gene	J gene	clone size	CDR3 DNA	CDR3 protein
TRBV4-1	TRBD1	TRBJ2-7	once	TGCGCCAGCAGCCTCAGATTGAGGGACAGCATTTACGAGCAGTACTTC	CASSLRLRDSIYEQYF
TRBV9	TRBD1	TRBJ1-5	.	TGTGCCAGTGGACAGGGGCTGACTCAGCCCCAGCATTTT	CASGQGLTQPQHF
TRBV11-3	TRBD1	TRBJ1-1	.	TGTGCCAGCAGCTCCCCAAGGACAGGGGGCACTGAAGCTTTCTTT	CASSSPRTGGTEAFF
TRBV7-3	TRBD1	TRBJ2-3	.	TGTGCCAGCAGCTTACAATCTGTCGGGACAGGTTCCCGGGATACGCAGTATTTT	CASSLQSVGTGSRDTQYF
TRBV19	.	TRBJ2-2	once	TGTGCCAGTAGTATCCGACAGATCACCGGGGAGCTGTTTTTT	CASSIRQITGELFF
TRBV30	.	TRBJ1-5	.	TGTGCCTGGAGTGTAGCAGGAGGGAGCAATCAGCCCCAGCATTTT	CAWSVAGGSNQPQHF
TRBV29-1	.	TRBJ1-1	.	TGCAGCGCTTCGACAGTGAACACTGAAGCTTTCTTT	CSASTVNTEAFF
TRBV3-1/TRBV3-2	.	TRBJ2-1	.	TGTGCCAGCAGCCGGGGGACTTCCTACAATGAGCAGTTCTTC	CASSRGTSYNEQFF
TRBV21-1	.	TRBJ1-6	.	TGTGCCAGCCCTAGACAGGCATTTAATTCACCCCTCCACTTT	CASPRQAFNSPLHF
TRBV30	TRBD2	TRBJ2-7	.	TGTGCCTGGACCCGACTAGCGGGACCCTACGAGCAGTACTTC	CAWTRLAGPYEQYF
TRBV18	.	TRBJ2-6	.	TGTGCCAGCTCACCTTTGCAGCAGGGGCGCGGGGCCAACGTCCTGACTTTC	CASSPLQQGRGANVLTF
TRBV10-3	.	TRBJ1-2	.	TGTGCCATCAGTGAGCGCTCGGACTATGGCTACACCTTC	CAISERSDYGYTF
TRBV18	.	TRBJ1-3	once	TGTGCCAGCTCTCTACAGAACTCTGGAAACACCATATATTTT	CASSLQNSGNTIYF
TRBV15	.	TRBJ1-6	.	TGTGCCACCAGCAAAGACTTGCCAGGGGCGAGTTCACCCCTCCACTTT	CATSKDLPGASSPLHF
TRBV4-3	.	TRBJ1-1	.	TGCGCCAGCAGCCAAGAATATTCAGGGAACACTGAAGCTTTCTTT	CASSQEYSGNTEAFF
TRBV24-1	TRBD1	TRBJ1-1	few	TGTGCCACCAGTGGGACAGGGGGGAAGACTGAAGCTTTCTTT	CATSGTGGKTEAFF
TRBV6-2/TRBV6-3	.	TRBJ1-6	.	TGTGCCAGCAGTTTGGGGGCATGGAATTCACCCCTCCACTTT	CASSLGAWNSPLHF
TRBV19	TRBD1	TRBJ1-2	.	TGTGCCAGTAGTCCCCGGTTCGACAGGGACCTATATGGCTACACCTTC	CASSPRFDRDLYGYTF
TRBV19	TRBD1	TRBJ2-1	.	TGTGCCAGTACTACTCGTCCGGGACAGGGGGCGGGCGATGAGCAGTTCTTC	CASTTRPGQGAGDEQFF
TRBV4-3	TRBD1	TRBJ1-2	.	TGCGCCAGCAGCCAAGATCAGGGGGCGGGGGGCTACACCTTC	CASSQDQGAGGYTF
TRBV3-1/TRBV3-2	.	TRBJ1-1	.	TGTGCCAGCAGCCGTTCAGAGAACACTGAAGCTTTCTTT	CASSRSENTEAFF
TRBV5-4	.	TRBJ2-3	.	TGTGCCAGCAGCTGGGGAGGGGGGGGCGCAGATACGCAGTATTTT	CASSWGGGGADTQYF
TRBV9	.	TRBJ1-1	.	TGTGCCAGCAGCGTAGGGACAGTGAACACTGAAGCTTTCTTT	CASSVGTVNTEAFF
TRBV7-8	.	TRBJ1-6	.	TGTGCCAGCAGCTTACGGCCCCTAGGGGATTCACCCCTCCACTTT	CASSLRPLGDSPLHF
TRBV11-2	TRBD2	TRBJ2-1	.	TGTGCCAGCAGCATCCTGGGACTAGCGGGAGGCCCTAAAAACAATGAGCAGTTCTTC	CASSILGLAGGPKNNEQFF
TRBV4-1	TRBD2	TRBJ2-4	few	TGCGCCAGCAGCCAAGGGCTAGCGGGGGGGGTAGCCAAAAACATTCAGTACTTC	CASSQGLAGGVAKNIQYF
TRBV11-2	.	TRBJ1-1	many	TGTGCCAGCAGCCCGTGGGAGGGGACGGGCACTGAAGCTTTCTTT	CASSPWEGTGTEAFF
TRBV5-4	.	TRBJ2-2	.	TGTGCCAGCAGCTTGATGGGACAGAACACCGGGGAGCTGTTTTTT	CASSLMGQNTGELFF
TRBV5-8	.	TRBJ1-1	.	TGTGCCAGCAGCCGGGACAACCAGCGCATGAACACTGAAGCTTTCTTT	CASSRDNQRMNTEAFF
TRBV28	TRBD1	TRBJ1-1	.	TGTGCCAGCACCTCGACAGGGGGGCCTTCTAAACTCTTTGGTTTCTTT	CASTSTGGPSKLFGFF
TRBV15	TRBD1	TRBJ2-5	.	TGTGCCACCAGTGGCACCGGGACAGGGAAAGAGACCCAGTACTTC	CATSGTGTGKETQYF
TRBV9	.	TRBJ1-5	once	TGTGCCAGCAGCACGACCGGGAACAGCAATCAGCCCCAGCATTTT	CASSTTGNSNQPQHF
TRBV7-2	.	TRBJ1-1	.	TGTGCCAGCAGCTTAGTGGGGGGAGGGAACACTGAAGCTTTCTTT	CASSLVGGGNTEAFF
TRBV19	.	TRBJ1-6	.	TGTGCCAGTATGAGGACCTATAATTCACCCCTCCACTTT	CASMRTYNSPLHF
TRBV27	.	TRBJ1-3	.	TGTGCCAGCAGTTGGGGCAGGGCTGGAAACACCATATATTTT	CASSWGRAGNTIYF
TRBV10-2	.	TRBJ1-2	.	TGCGCCAGCAGTGACGGTAGCTTTTCTAACTATGGCTACACCTTC	CASSDGSFSNYGYTF
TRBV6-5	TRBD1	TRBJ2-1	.	TGTGCCAGTTCGGGACAGAGAAACAATGAGCAGTTCTTC	CASSGQRNNEQFF
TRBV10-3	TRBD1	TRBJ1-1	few	TGTGCCATTGGACAGGGGAGGGACACTGAAGCTTTCTTT	CAIGQGRDTEAFF
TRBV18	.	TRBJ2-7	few	TGTGCCAGCTCACCGTCCCAGAACTACGAGCAGTACTTC	CASSPSQNYEQYF
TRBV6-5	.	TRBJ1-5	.	TGTGCCAGCAGTCTAGAGGCAGGGCTTAGTCAGCCCCAGCATTTT	CASSLEAGLSQPQHF
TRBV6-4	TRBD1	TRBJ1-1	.	TGTGCCAGCAGGGATACCGCGACAGGGTCCCCGAACACTGAAGCTTTCTTT	CASRDTATGSPNTEAFF
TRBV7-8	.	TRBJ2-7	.	TGTGCCAGCAGCGCATTAAATACCGGGGAGCAGTACTTC	CASSALNTGEQYF
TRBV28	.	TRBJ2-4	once	TGTGCCAGCAGTTCATCCAGCGTAGCCAAAAACATTCAGTACTTC	CASSSSSVAKNIQYF
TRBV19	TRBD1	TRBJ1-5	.	TGTGCCAGTAGTATCCCGGGACAGGGGTTTCAGCCCCAGCATTTT	CASSIPGQGFQPQHF
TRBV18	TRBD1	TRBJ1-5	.	TGTGCCAGCGCTCCGGGACAGGGGGGCCAGCCCCAGCATTTT	CASAPGQGGQPQHF
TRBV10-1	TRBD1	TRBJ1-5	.	TGCGCCAGCAGTGAGTCGCGGACAGGAGCCTCAATTTCCAATCAGCCCCAGCATTTT	CASSESRTGASISNQPQHF
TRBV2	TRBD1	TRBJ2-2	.	TGTGCCAGCAGTGAAGTAGGGGACAGGGGGTTCGGGGAGCTGTTTTTT	CASSEVGDRGFGELFF
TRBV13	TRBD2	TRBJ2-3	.	TGTGCCAGCAGCCGTCTAGGCGGGAGCACGGATACGCAGTATTTT	CASSRLGGSTDTQYF
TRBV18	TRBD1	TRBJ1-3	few	TGTGCCAGCTCACAAACCGGGACAGGGGCCCCCTCTGGAAACACCATATATTTT	CASSQTGTGAPSGNTIYF
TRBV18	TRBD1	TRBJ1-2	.	TGTGCCAGCTCATCGGACAGGGTGTATGGCTACACCTTC	CASSSDRVYGYTF
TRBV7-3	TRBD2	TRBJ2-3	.	TGTGCCAGCAGCTTTAGCGGGGTCAGCACAGATACGCAGTATTTT	CASSFSGVSTDTQYF
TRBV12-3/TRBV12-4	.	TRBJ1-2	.	TGTGCCAGCAGTTTAGATTTAGGGGATGGCTACACCTTC	CASSLDLGDGYTF
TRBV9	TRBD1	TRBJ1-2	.	TGTGCCAGCAGCCAGATCGGGACAGGCAGCGATGGCTACACCTTC	CASSQIGTGSDGYTF
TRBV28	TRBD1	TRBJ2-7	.	TGTGCCAGCACCGATCCCAGGGGGAGCTCCTACGAGCAGTACTTC	CASTDPRGSSYEQYF
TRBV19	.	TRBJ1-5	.	TGTGCCAGTAGTATGTCACAGGGCGGCAATCAGCCCCAGCATTTT	CASSMSQGGNQPQHF